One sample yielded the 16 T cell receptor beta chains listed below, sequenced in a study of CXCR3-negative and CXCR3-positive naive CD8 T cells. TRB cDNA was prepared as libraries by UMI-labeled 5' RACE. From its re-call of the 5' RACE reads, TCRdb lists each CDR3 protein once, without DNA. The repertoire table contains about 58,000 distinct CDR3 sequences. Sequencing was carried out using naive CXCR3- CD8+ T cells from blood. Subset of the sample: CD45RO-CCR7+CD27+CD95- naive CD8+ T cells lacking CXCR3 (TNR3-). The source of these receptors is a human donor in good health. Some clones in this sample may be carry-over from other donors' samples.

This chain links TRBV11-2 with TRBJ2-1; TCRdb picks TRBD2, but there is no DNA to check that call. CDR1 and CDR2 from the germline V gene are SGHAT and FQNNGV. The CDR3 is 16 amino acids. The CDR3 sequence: CASSLVRDYSYNEQFF.

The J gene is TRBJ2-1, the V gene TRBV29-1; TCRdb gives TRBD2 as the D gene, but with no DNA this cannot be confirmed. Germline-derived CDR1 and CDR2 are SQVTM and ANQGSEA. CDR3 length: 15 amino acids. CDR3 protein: CSVALGTTVFNEQFF.

The CDR3 reads CASSKVQGDHDIGWTQYF. The V and J genes are TRBV7-6 and TRBJ2-3; TCRdb proposes TRBD1, but this gene call is untestable without DNA. This CDR3 region has 18 residues. The germline CDR1 and CDR2 sequences are SGHVS and FNYEAQ.

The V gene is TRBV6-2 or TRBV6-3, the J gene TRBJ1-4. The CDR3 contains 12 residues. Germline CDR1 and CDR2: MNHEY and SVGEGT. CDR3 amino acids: CASSYSGEKLFF.

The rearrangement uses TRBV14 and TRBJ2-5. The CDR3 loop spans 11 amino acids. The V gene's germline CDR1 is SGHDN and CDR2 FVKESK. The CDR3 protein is CASSQVETQYF.

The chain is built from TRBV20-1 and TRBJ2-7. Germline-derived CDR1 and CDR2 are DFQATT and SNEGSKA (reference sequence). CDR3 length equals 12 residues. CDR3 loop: CSARQEPYEQYF.

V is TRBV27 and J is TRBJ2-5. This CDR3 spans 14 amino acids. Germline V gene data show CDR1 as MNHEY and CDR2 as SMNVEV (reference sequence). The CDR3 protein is CASKKGSEQETQYF.

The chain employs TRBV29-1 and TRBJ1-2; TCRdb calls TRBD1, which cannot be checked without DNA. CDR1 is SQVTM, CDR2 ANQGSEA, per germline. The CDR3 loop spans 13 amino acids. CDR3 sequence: CSIWEDRRYGYTF.

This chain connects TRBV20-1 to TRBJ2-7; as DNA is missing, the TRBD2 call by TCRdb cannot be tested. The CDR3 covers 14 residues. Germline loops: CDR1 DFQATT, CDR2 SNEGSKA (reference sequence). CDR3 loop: CSARGLAGMYEQYF.

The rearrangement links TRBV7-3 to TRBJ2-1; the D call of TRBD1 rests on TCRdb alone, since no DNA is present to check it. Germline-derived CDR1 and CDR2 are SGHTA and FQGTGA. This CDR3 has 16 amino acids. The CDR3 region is CASSPGFGELYNEQFF.

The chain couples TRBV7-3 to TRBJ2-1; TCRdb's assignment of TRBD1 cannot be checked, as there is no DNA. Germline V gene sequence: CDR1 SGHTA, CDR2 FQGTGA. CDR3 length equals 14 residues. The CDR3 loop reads CASSVGTGQNEQFF. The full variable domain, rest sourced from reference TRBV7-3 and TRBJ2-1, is GAGVSQTPSNKVTEKGKYVELRCDPISGHTALYWYRQSLGQGPEFLIYFQGTGAADDSGLPNDRFFAVRPEGSVSTLKIQRTERGDSAVYLCASSVGTGQNEQFFGPGTRLTVL.

CDR3 sequence reads: CASSHHTDSSYNEQFF. The rearrangement joins TRBV5-1 to TRBJ2-1. The germline V gene has CDR1 SGHRS and CDR2 YFSETQ. The length of the CDR3 is 16 residues.

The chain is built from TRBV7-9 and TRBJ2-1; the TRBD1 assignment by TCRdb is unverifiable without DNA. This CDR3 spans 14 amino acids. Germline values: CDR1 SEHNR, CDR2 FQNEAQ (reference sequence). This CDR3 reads CASSRQGIAYEQFF.

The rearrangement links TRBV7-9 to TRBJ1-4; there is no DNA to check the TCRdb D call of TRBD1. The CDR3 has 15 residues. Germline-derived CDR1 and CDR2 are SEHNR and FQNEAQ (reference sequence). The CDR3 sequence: CASSLVLGTDEKLFF.

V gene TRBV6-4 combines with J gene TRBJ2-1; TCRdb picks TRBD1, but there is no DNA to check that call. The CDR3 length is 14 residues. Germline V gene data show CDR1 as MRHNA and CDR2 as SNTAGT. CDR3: CASSETGWGNEQFF.

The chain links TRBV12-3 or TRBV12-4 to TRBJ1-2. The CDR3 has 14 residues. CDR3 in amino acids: CASLNSAGYFGYTF.